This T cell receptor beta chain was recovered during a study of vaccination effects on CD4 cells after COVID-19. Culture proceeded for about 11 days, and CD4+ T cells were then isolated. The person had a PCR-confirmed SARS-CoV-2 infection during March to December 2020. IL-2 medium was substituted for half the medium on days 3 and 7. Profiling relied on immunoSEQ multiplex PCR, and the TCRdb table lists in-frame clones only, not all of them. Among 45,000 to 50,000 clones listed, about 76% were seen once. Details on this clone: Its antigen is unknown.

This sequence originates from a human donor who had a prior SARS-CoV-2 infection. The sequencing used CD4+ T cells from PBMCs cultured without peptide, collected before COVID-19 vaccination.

The CDR3 loop reads CATSDISSGQFTGELFF. CDR3 DNA: TGTGCCACCAGTGACATATCTAGCGGGCAGTTCACCGGGGAGCTGTTTTTT. The J gene is TRBJ2-2, the V gene TRBV24-1; 8 bases are a match to TRBD2. Looked up from germline, CDR1 is KGHDR and CDR2 is SFDVKD. V trimming: 4 bases; J trimming: 4 bases; junction bases outside the gene matches: 10. The CDR3 consists of 17 residues.